This T cell receptor (beta chain) was identified during a study of cytomegalovirus exposure and HLA in healthy donors. About the research overall: Early released data had about 80 million unique TCRs, all coming from HLA-typed donors. General study results and limits: As a later analysis showed, several of the most significant clusters appeared to be linked to common viral pathogens. Further analysis, carried out later, found HLA-associated TCR beta chains more clonally expanded than equally common other chains.

About this clone: Antigen unknown.

CDR3 length: 13 amino acids. Germline CDR1 and CDR2: SNHLY and FYNNEI. The J segment lost 15 bases and the V segment lost 8 bases, leaving 14 bases of the junction unmatched. The PCR ran on 60 Vbeta and 13 Jbeta primers. Profiling relied on immunoSEQ multiplex PCR, and the TCRdb table lists in-frame clones only, not all of them. The sample yields about 100,000 clones, roughly 80% seen once. The clonotype originates from a man aged 35-49 years in good health and CMV-seropositive. Sequencing was done on a sample of PBMCs. The rearrangement links TRBV2 to TRBJ2-1; the match to TRBD2 covers 9 bases. As DNA, the CDR3 is TGTGCCAGCGGGCGGGAGGGTTTTATTTGGTCGTTCTTC. Translated: CASGREGFIWSFF.